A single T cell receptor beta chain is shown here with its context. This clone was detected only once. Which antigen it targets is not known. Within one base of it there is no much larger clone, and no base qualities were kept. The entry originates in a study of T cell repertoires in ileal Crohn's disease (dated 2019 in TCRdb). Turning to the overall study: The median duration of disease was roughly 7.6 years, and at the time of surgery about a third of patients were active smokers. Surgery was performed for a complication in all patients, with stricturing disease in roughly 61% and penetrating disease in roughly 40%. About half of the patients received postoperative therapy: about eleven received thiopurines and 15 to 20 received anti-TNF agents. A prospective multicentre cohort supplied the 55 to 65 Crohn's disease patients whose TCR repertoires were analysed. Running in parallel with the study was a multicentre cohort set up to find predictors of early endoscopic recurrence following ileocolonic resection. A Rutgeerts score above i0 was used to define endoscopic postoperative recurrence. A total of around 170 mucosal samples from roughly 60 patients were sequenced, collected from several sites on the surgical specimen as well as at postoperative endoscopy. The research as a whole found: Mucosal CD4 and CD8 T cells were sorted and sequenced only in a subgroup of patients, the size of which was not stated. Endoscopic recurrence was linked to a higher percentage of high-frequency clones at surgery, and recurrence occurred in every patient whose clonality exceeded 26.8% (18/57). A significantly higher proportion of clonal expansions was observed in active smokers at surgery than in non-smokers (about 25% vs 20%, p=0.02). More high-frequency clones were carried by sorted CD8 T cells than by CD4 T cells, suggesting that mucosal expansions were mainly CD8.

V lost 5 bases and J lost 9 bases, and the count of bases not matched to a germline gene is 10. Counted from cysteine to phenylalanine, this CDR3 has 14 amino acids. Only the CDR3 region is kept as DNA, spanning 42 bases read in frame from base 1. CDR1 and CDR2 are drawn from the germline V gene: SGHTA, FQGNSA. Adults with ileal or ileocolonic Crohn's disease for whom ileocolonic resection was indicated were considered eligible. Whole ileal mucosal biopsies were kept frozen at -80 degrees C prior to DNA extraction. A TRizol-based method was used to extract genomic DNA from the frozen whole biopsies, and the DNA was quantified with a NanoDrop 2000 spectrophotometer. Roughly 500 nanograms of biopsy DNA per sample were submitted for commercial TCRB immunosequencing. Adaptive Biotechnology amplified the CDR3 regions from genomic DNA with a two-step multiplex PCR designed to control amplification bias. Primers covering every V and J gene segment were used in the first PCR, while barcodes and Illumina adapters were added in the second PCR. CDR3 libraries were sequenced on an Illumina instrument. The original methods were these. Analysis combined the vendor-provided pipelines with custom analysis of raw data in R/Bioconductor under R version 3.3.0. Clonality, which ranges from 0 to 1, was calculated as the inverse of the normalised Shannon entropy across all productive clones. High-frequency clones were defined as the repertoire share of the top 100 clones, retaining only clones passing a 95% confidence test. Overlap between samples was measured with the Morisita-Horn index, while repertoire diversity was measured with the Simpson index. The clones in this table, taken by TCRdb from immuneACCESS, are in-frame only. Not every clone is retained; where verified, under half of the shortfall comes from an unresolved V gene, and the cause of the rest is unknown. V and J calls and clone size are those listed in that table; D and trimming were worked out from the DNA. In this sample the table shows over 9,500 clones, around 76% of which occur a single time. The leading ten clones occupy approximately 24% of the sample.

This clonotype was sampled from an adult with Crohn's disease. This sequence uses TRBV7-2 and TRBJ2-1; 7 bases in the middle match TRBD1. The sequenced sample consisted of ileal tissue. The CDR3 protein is CASSPGLRQGEQFF. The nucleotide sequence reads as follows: TGTGCCAGCAGCCCGGGCCTTAGACAGGGTGAGCAGTTCTTC.